The 2 T cell receptor beta chains given below trace back to one sample, sequenced in a study of T cell responses to AZD1222 COVID-19 vaccine. Clones were sequenced by immunoSEQ multiplex PCR, and TCRdb holds only the in-frame ones, with some missing. This sample yields 200,000 to 250,000 clones, of which 94% are seen a single time; approximately 1.7% belongs to the top ten. The sequenced sample was peripheral blood, obtained 28 days after the second dose of the MenACWY control vaccine. The receptor source for this set is an adult who received the MenACWY meningococcal vaccine as a control.

This clone appeared a single time. The chain is built from TRBV15 and TRBJ2-7; a weak D match, TRBD1 (5 bases). The CDR3 extends over 17 amino acids. The ends were cut back, 0 bases at V and 5 bases at J, with 20 bases in the middle. Per germline, CDR1 LNHNV and CDR2 YYDKDF (reference sequence). CDR3 bases: TGTGCCACCAGCAGAGATGTCGGCCAGGGATCGATACACGAGCAGTACTTC. Translating it yields CATSRDVGQGSIHEQYF.

The gene calls are TRBV14 and TRBJ2-4; D may be TRBD1 or TRBD2 (5 bases each). The germline V gene has CDR1 SGHDN and CDR2 FVKESK. The V gene lost 4 bases and the J gene lost 0 bases, with 10 bases spanning the gap. The CDR3 extends over 15 amino acids. The CDR3 DNA sequence: TGTGCCAGCAGCCGAGTGGGGGTAGCCAAAAACATTCAGTACTTC. Residues: CASSRVGVAKNIQYF. Full variable domain (remainder filled in from reference TRBV14 and TRBJ2-4): EAGVTQFPSHSVIEKGQTVTLRCDPISGHDNLYWYRRVMGKEIKFLLHFVKESKQDESGMPNNRFLAERTGGTYSTLKVQPAELEDSGVYFCASSRVGVAKNIQYFGAGTRLSVL.